Listed below are T cell receptor beta chains from one sample, sequenced in a study of T cell repertoires in cytomegalovirus infection. Via MiXCR, TCRdb re-called the reads, giving one row per CDR3 protein. The table records about 890,000 distinct CDR3 sequences, around 30% of them present only once. No antigen has been assigned to these receptors. Sequenced material: cultured CD8+ T cells from PBMCs, taken from culture after CMV antigen stimulation. The receptors were gathered from a human donor in good health (CMV status not recorded). Some clones in this sample may be carry-over from other donors' samples. CDR3s include the opening cysteine and the closing phenylalanine or tryptophan. Each record gives: clone size, J gene, D gene, V gene, CDR3 protein, CDR3 DNA. D genes are given only for firm matches. Not every row has a clone size; where given, it reads once, few, many or a size class.

>few|TRBJ2-2|TRBD2|TRBV5-6
CASSPGIAGNTGELFF
TGTGCCAGCAGCCCTGGGATAGCGGGGAACACCGGGGAGCTGTTTTTT
>few|TRBJ1-2|-|TRBV10-3
CAISESTTGSREGYTF
TGTGCCATCAGTGAGTCGACCACAGGGTCCAGGGAAGGCTACACCTTC
>-|TRBJ2-3|TRBD1|TRBV6-5
CASIPQGADTQYF
TGTGCCAGCATCCCCCAGGGGGCAGATACGCAGTATTTT
>-|TRBJ2-7|-|TRBV19
CASSREHPSYEQYF
TGTGCCAGTAGTCGGGAGCACCCATCCTACGAGCAGTACTTC
>many|TRBJ2-1|TRBD1|TRBV7-8
CASRPTGANEQFF
TGTGCCAGCAGGCCAACAGGGGCCAATGAGCAGTTCTTC
>once|TRBJ2-1|-|TRBV27
CASRRGSEQFF
TGTGCCAGCAGACGTGGAAGTGAGCAGTTCTTC
>-|TRBJ2-5|TRBD2|TRBV7-9
CATGGGDSQHQETQYF
TGTGCCACCGGGGGGGGAGACTCCCAGCATCAAGAGACCCAGTACTTC
>-|TRBJ2-1|-|TRBV7-9
CASSPGGQGRIMGEQFF
TGTGCCAGCAGCCCTGGGGGCCAGGGGCGCATAATGGGTGAGCAGTTCTTC
>-|TRBJ1-5|-|TRBV27
CASSFSPRGSNQPQHF
TGTGCCAGCAGTTTTTCTCCCAGGGGCAGCAATCAGCCCCAGCATTTT
>-|TRBJ2-1|-|TRBV19
CASSTRANFYNEQFF
TGTGCCAGTAGTACCCGGGCTAACTTCTACAATGAGCAGTTCTTC
>few|TRBJ2-1|-|TRBV7-9
CASSPSLGTRGIYNEQFF
TGTGCCAGCAGCCCATCACTCGGGACCCGAGGGATTTACAATGAGCAGTTCTTC
>-|TRBJ2-7|-|TRBV7-9
CASRAGGYEQYF
TGTGCCAGCCGAGCTGGAGGGTACGAGCAGTACTTC
>-|TRBJ2-1|-|TRBV28
CASRSYKRQTSYNEQFF
TGTGCCAGCAGGTCATACAAAAGACAAACCTCCTACAATGAGCAGTTCTTC
>many|TRBJ2-3|-|TRBV12-3/TRBV12-4
CASSQKGVENTDTQYF
TGTGCCAGCAGTCAAAAGGGGGTTGAAAACACAGATACGCAGTATTTT
>-|TRBJ2-7|-|TRBV12-3/TRBV12-4
CASSFSSGRLEQYF
TGTGCCAGCAGTTTCTCCTCGGGCAGGCTCGAGCAGTACTTC
>-|TRBJ1-2|-|TRBV27
CASSSSPGGHPHYGYTF
TGTGCCAGCAGTTCTAGCCCGGGAGGACACCCCCACTATGGCTACACCTTC
>-|TRBJ2-3|-|TRBV27
CASSSGVNTDTQYF
TGTGCCAGCAGTTCCGGGGTGAATACAGATACGCAGTATTTT
>few|TRBJ1-1|-|TRBV5-1
CASSLGFGQVNTEAFF
TGCGCCAGCAGCTTGGGCTTCGGGCAAGTAAACACTGAAGCTTTCTTT
>few|TRBJ1-5|-|TRBV7-6
CASSATEGDQPQHF
TGTGCCAGCAGCGCAACAGAGGGCGATCAGCCCCAGCATTTT
>many|TRBJ1-1|-|TRBV7-2
CASSLGALAPGRGTEAFF
TGTGCCAGCAGCTTGGGTGCTCTTGCCCCCGGGAGGGGCACTGAAGCTTTCTTT
>-|TRBJ2-5|TRBD2|TRBV5-1
CASSLGWGGRRGAYQETQYF
TGCGCCAGCAGCCTAGGTTGGGGCGGACGGCGGGGGGCTTACCAAGAGACCCAGTACTTC
>-|TRBJ2-1|-|TRBV9
CASSVANSPYNEQFF
TGTGCCAGCAGCGTAGCTAACAGCCCCTACAATGAGCAGTTCTTC
>-|TRBJ2-2|-|TRBV12-3/TRBV12-4
CTSSLSGAFRRGGELFF
TGTACCAGCAGTTTGTCAGGGGCCTTCCGCCGCGGCGGGGAGCTGTTTTTT
>many|TRBJ2-1|TRBD2|TRBV19
CASSKGLAGELSYNEQFF
TGTGCCAGTAGTAAGGGACTAGCGGGGGAACTCTCCTACAATGAGCAGTTCTTC
>many|TRBJ2-7|-|TRBV10-3
CAISVSRPKIPSYEQYF
TGTGCCATCAGTGTGTCGAGACCAAAGATACCTTCCTACGAGCAGTACTTC
>-|TRBJ1-6|-|TRBV20-1
CSARDEGSYNSPLHF
TGCAGTGCTAGAGATGAGGGCTCCTATAATTCACCCCTCCACTTT
>few|TRBJ2-4|-|TRBV7-6
CASTISRGRAKNIQYF
TGTGCTAGCACCATTTCCAGGGGCCGAGCCAAAAACATTCAGTACTTC
>few|TRBJ2-7|-|TRBV7-6
CASSPGGMRIYEQYF
TGTGCCAGCAGCCCCGGTGGGATGCGAATCTACGAGCAGTACTTC
>once|TRBJ2-3|-|TRBV28
CASSLGLGVGTDTQYF
TGTGCCAGCAGCCTTGGGTTGGGGGTTGGGACAGATACGCAGTATTTT
>few|TRBJ2-2|-|TRBV11-2
CASSSWRDRNTGELFF
TGTGCCAGCAGTTCCTGGAGGGACCGAAACACCGGGGAGCTGTTTTTT
>few|TRBJ1-5|-|TRBV10-3
CAISEGGTQPQHF
TGTGCCATCAGTGAGGGGGGGACCCAGCCCCAGCATTTT
>few|TRBJ2-5|-|TRBV7-8
CASSLGVQQETQYF
TGTGCCAGCAGCTTGGGGGTTCAGCAAGAGACCCAGTACTTC
>-|TRBJ2-5|-|TRBV11-3
CASSFPGAHETQYF
TGTGCCAGCAGCTTTCCGGGGGCGCATGAGACCCAGTACTTC
>few|TRBJ2-2|TRBD2|TRBV27
CASSPTSGAGELFF
TGTGCCAGCAGCCCAACTAGCGGGGCCGGGGAGCTGTTTTTT
>-|TRBJ1-1|-|TRBV24-1
CATSDPSGAFF
TGTGCCACCAGTGACCCTAGTGGAGCTTTCTTT
>-|TRBJ2-1|-|TRBV29-1
CSVDSGTLNYNEQFF
TGCAGCGTCGATTCCGGGACACTGAACTACAATGAGCAGTTCTTC
>-|TRBJ2-1|TRBD2|TRBV5-6
CASSWRTSGGNYNEQFF
TGTGCCAGCAGCTGGAGGACTAGCGGGGGGAACTACAATGAGCAGTTCTTC
>many|TRBJ2-1|TRBD2|TRBV7-6
CASSSSGGNYNEQFF
TGTGCCAGCAGTTCTAGCGGGGGGAACTACAATGAGCAGTTCTTC
>-|TRBJ2-1|TRBD1|TRBV3-1
CASSQEVTGFRDEQFF
TGTGCCAGCAGCCAAGAGGTGACAGGGTTTCGGGATGAGCAGTTCTTC
>many|TRBJ2-5|-|TRBV12-3/TRBV12-4
CASSLGGQETQYF
TGTGCCAGCAGCTTAGGCGGACAAGAGACCCAGTACTTC
>-|TRBJ2-2|-|TRBV5-6
CASGLGANTGELFF
TGTGCCAGCGGCCTGGGGGCGAACACCGGGGAGCTGTTTTTT
>-|TRBJ1-2|-|TRBV2
CASSGQGGDYGYTF
TGTGCCAGCAGTGGGCAGGGAGGGGACTATGGCTACACCTTC
>few|TRBJ2-5|TRBD2|TRBV27
CASKSGGRETQYF
TGTGCCAGCAAGAGCGGGGGCCGGGAGACCCAGTACTTC
>once|TRBJ2-5|-|TRBV11-2
CASSLDLLGRGETQYF
TGTGCCAGCAGCTTAGATCTACTGGGGCGTGGGGAGACCCAGTACTTC
>few|TRBJ1-1|TRBD1|TRBV2
CASLAGTGGGTEAFF
TGTGCCAGCCTCGCCGGGACAGGGGGGGGCACTGAAGCTTTCTTT